The rows below give T cell receptor beta chains drawn from one sample of a study of glioma-infiltrating T cells after dendritic cell vaccination. Only in-frame clones appear in the TCRdb table, and some are missing; sequencing was by immunoSEQ multiplex PCR. The repertoire holds some 87,000 clones, with under 90% as singletons. Specimen: blood, collected before dendritic cell vaccination. All receptors come from a human donor with glioblastoma. CDR3s include the opening cysteine and the closing phenylalanine or tryptophan. Each record gives: clone size, D gene, J gene, CDR3 length, V gene, CDR3 protein, CDR3 DNA. D genes are given only for firm matches. Clone size, where shown, is once, few, many, or a class for clones that have expanded.

>few|TRBD2|TRBJ2-2|16|TRBV9
CASTRSGRVDTGELFF
TGTGCCAGCACCCGTAGCGGGAGGGTGGACACCGGGGAGCTGTTTTTT
>few|-|TRBJ2-5|15|TRBV7-7
CASSLDGGPGETQYF
TGTGCCAGCAGCTTAGACGGGGGGCCTGGAGAGACCCAGTACTTC
>-|-|TRBJ1-1|14|TRBV5-1
CASSLDSTNTEAFF
TGCGCCAGCAGCTTGGACAGTACTAACACTGAAGCTTTCTTT
>-|TRBD2|TRBJ2-1|19|TRBV5-1
CASSAPRTSGLGRSNEQFF
TGCGCCAGCAGCGCCCCTCGGACTAGCGGATTAGGTCGTTCCAATGAGCAGTTCTTC
>-|-|TRBJ1-1|13|TRBV11-3
CASSLGRYTEAFF
TGTGCCAGCAGCTTAGGCAGATACACTGAAGCTTTCTTT
>-|-|TRBJ2-7|14|TRBV7-2
CASSFGTSSYEQYF
TGTGCCAGCAGCTTCGGGACTTCCTCCTACGAGCAGTACTTC
>-|-|TRBJ2-5|12|TRBV5-1
CASSQGLETQYF
TGCGCCAGCTCACAGGGCCTGGAGACCCAGTACTTC
>-|TRBD1|TRBJ1-4|18|TRBV29-1
CSAAFRDGELQGDEKLFF
TGCAGCGCGGCTTTCCGGGACGGGGAACTCCAGGGGGATGAAAAACTGTTTTTT
>-|TRBD2|TRBJ2-7|13|TRBV29-1
CSVVGLAHHEQYF
TGCAGCGTTGTGGGACTAGCTCACCACGAGCAGTACTTC
>-|-|TRBJ2-3|16|TRBV9
CASSVGLSTSTDTQYF
TGTGCCAGCAGCGTCGGGTTGAGTACTAGCACAGATACGCAGTATTTT
>-|TRBD2|TRBJ2-3|17|TRBV7-9
CASSLVRLAGGTDTQYF
TGTGCCAGCAGCTTAGTTCGGCTAGCGGGGGGAACAGATACGCAGTATTTT
>-|-|TRBJ2-2|14|TRBV7-3
CASSLVGDTGELFF
TGTGCCAGCAGCTTAGTCGGAGACACCGGGGAGCTGTTTTTT
>-|-|TRBJ2-3|12|TRBV7-2
CASSPTRDTQYF
TGTGCCAGCAGTCCTACTAGAGATACGCAGTATTTT
>-|TRBD1|TRBJ2-7|13|TRBV2
CASSDRESYEQYF
TGTGCCAGCAGCGACAGGGAATCCTACGAGCAGTACTTC
>-|-|TRBJ1-1|13|TRBV5-1
CASGEGSNTEAFF
TGCGCCAGCGGGGAGGGGTCGAACACTGAAGCTTTCTTT
>-|-|TRBJ1-1|14|TRBV10-3
CAIVGGARDTEAFF
TGTGCCATCGTGGGGGGGGCGCGGGACACTGAAGCTTTCTTT
>-|-|TRBJ1-5|15|TRBV5-1
CASSLTGDSNQPQHF
TGCGCCAGCAGCTTAACCGGGGATAGCAATCAGCCCCAGCATTTT
>-|TRBD1|TRBJ2-7|15|TRBV5-1
CASSLHRGSPYEQYF
TGCGCCAGCAGCCTTCACAGGGGTTCCCCCTACGAGCAGTACTTC
>-|-|TRBJ2-2|13|TRBV11-3
CASSLDLGGELFF
TGTGCCAGCAGCTTAGATCTCGGCGGGGAGCTGTTTTTT